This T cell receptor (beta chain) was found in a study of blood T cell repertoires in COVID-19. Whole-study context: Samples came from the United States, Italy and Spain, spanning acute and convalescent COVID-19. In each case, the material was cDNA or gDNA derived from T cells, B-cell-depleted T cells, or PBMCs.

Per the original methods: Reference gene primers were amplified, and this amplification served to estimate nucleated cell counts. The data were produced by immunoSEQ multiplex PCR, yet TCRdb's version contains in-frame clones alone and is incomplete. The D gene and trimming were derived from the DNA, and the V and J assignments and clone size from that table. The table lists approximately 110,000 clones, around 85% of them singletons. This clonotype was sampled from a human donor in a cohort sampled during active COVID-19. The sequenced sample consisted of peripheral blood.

The CDR3 DNA reads TGTGCCAGCAGTTCATTTCCCGGGAGTAACTATGGCTACACCTTC. This sequence encodes CASSSFPGSNYGYTF. This chain uses TRBV7-9 with TRBJ1-2; D remains ambiguous. This CDR3 spans 15 amino acids. Per germline, CDR1 SEHNR and CDR2 FQNEAQ (reference sequence). V lost 6 bases to trimming and J lost 1 base, with 15 bases between them.